This passage covers 4 T cell receptor beta chains from one sample sequenced in a study of blood T cell repertoires in COVID-19. Measured with immunoSEQ multiplex PCR; TCRdb has only the in-frame clones, and not every one. The table shows hundreds of thousands of clones, with 83% occurring only once. The sequencing input was peripheral blood. The receptors were sampled from a woman aged 40 to 55 with active or convalescent COVID-19.

This clone was detected once. This chain links TRBV6-5 with TRBJ1-2; D ambiguous. The CDR3 extends over 13 amino acids. With 10 bases removed from V and 5 bases from J, the gap between germline ends came to 17 bases. In germline, CDR1 is MNHEY, CDR2 SVGAGI. DNA for the CDR3: TGTGCCACCACAGAGGGCTTAACTTATGGCTACACCTTC. It codes for CATTEGLTYGYTF.

The chain combines TRBV6-5 with TRBJ1-2; D possibly corresponds to TRBD1 (6 bases). Deletions cut 2 bases from V and 5 bases from J, with 12 bases between. The CDR3 has 14 amino acids. Germline V lookup: CDR1 MNHEY, CDR2 SVGAGI. CDR3 region: CASSYDNQGYGYTF. In DNA form, the CDR3 reads TGTGCCAGCAGTTACGATAACCAGGGGTATGGCTACACCTTC.

V usage is TRBV19 and J usage is TRBJ2-3; 16 nucleotides align to TRBD2. Germline V gives CDR1 LNHDA, CDR2 SQIVND (reference sequence). Trimming took 6 bases from V and 5 from J; bases not matched to a gene: 5. The CDR3 totals 16 residues. The CDR3 reads CASRGTSGRGRDTQYF. The CDR3 nucleotides read TGTGCCAGTAGAGGGACTAGCGGGAGGGGGCGAGATACGCAGTATTTT.

The CDR3 sequence is CASSEGLPGANVLTF. The CDR3, as DNA: TGTGCCAGCAGTGAGGGACTACCCGGGGCCAACGTCCTGACTTTC. The chain carries TRBV6-4 and TRBJ2-6, with 7 bases lining up with TRBD2. Germline CDR1 MRHNA, CDR2 SNTAGT. Trimming cost V 3 bases and J 4 bases; bases outside gene matches: 3. The CDR3 loop spans 15 amino acids.